Presented here are 9 T cell receptor beta chains from one specimen sequenced in a study of beta chain features in type 1 diabetes. Reverse transcribing all isolated RNA meant expressed TCRB transcripts were sequenced. The method was immunoSEQ multiplex PCR; TCRdb's version includes in-frame clones alone and lacks a portion of them. The sample yields about 150,000 clones, more than 9.5% seen once. Sequencing input: central memory CD4+ T cells from blood. The source of these receptors is a man aged 18 to 30 in good health.

V is TRBV10-2 and J is TRBJ2-7; a possible D gene is TRBD2 (6 bases). V lost 2 bases and J lost 0, with 11 bases in between. Germline loops: CDR1 WSHSY, CDR2 SAAADI. CDR3 length: 15 amino acids. CDR3 sequence reads: CASSEISGDSYEQYF. CDR3 DNA sequence: TGCGCCAGCAGTGAGATTTCGGGAGACTCCTACGAGCAGTACTTC.

The J gene is TRBJ1-2, the V gene TRBV5-6, with 10 bases identical to TRBD1. The CDR3 has 16 residues. Trimming at V came to 4 bases and at J to 2 bases, leaving 8 bases not matched to a gene. Per the germline V gene, CDR1 is SGHDT and CDR2 is YYEEEE. The CDR3 DNA reads TGTGCCAGCAGCCGCCTACCGGGACAGGGGAACTATGGCTACACCTTC. It specifies CASSRLPGQGNYGYTF.

On this clone: Other DNA sequences in this sample translate to the same CDR3. This chain connects TRBV18 to TRBJ1-5; D not certain. The CDR3 length is 13 residues. V was trimmed by 3 bases and J by 4 bases, leaving 7 bases between them. Germline V CDR1 and CDR2: KGHSH, LQKENI. CDR3 amino acids: CASSPDLNQPQHF. CDR3 nucleotides: TGTGCCAGCTCACCCGACCTAAATCAGCCCCAGCATTTT.

This clone was observed at least ten times. This sequence joins TRBV2 and TRBJ2-3; 9 bases line up with TRBD2. In germline, CDR1 is SNHLY, CDR2 FYNNEI. The V and J ends lost 4 bases and 2 bases, in that order; junction bases with no gene match: 7. The CDR3 runs 16 residues. CDR3 sequence: CASSGVAGAPTDTQYF. Here the CDR3 DNA reads TGTGCCAGCAGTGGAGTAGCGGGGGCCCCCACAGATACGCAGTATTTT.

The chain recombines TRBV10-3 with TRBJ1-4, with 9 positions matching TRBD1. The CDR3 spans 14 residues. J gave up 5 bases and V 4 bases, and 2 bases lay outside the gene matches. Per the germline V gene, CDR1 is ENHRY and CDR2 is SYGVKD. The CDR3, as DNA: TGTGCCATCAGTGGGGACAGGGTGAATGAAAAACTGTTTTTT. It specifies CAISGDRVNEKLFF.

This clone came up many times. This sequence joins TRBV21-1 and TRBJ2-5. TRBV21-1 is annotated as a pseudogene. The CDR3 covers 12 residues. In DNA form, the CDR3 reads TGTGCCAGCAGCAGGTACCAAGAGACCCAGTACTTC. Translating it yields CASSRYQETQYF.

This clone was counted only a few times. J is TRBJ1-2 and V is TRBV10-3, with D tentatively TRBD1 (6 bases). Germline V CDR1 and CDR2: ENHRY, SYGVKD. V lost 6 bases and J lost 0, with 11 bases in between. The length of the CDR3 is 14 residues. In nucleotides, the CDR3 is TGTGCCATCAGCGGACAGCTAGCTAACTATGGCTACACCTTC. Translated: CAISGQLANYGYTF.

The chain employs TRBV5-1 and TRBJ2-7; D gene unclear. Germline CDR1 SGHRS, CDR2 YFSETQ. Trimming shortened V by 1 base and J by 3 bases, and 8 bases separated the two germline ends. CDR3 length equals 13 residues. CDR3 nucleotides: TGCGCCAGCAGCTTGACCGTTTACTACGAGCAGTACTTC. Protein: CASSLTVYYEQYF. The full variable domain, its missing parts supplied by reference TRBV5-1 and TRBJ2-7, is KAGVTQTPRYLIKTRGQQVTLSCSPISGHRSVSWYQQTPGQGLQFLFEYFSETQRNKGNFPGRFSGRQFSNSRSEMNVSTLELGDSALYLCASSLTVYYEQYFGPGTRLTVT.

J is TRBJ2-7 and V is TRBV28, with 7 bases lining up with TRBD2. CDR3 length: 16 amino acids. With 4 bases clipped from V and 8 bases from J, the junction kept 17 bases outside the gene matches. Germline CDR1 reads MDHEN; CDR2 reads SYDVKM. In DNA, the CDR3 is TGTGCCAGCAGTTCACAGGTCCCGGGACTATCCTTTCAGCAGTACTTC. Its translation: CASSSQVPGLSFQQYF.